This T cell receptor (beta chain) was documented in a study of control samples from healthy donors and cancer patients. Repertoires were generated with immunoSEQ multiplex PCR, while TCRdb's copy carries only in-frame clones and drops some. The sample consists of some 120,000 clones, more than 70% of them appearing once. The CDR3 is made up of 14 amino acids. CDR1 is MNHEY and CDR2 is SMNVEV in the germline V gene (reference sequence). The V gene end was trimmed by 9 bases and the J gene end by 2 bases; junction bases not matched to a gene: 8. Sequencing was performed on blood. The chain recombines TRBV27 with TRBJ2-7; 9 bases match TRBD1. This receptor was identified in a man aged 55 to 69 in good health. CDR3: CASSETGGPYEQYF. As DNA, the CDR3 is TGTGCCAGTTCGGAGACAGGGGGACCCTACGAGCAGTACTTC.